Listed below are T cell receptor beta chains from one sample, sequenced in a study of pediatric ulcerative colitis. Assay used: immunoSEQ multiplex PCR; TCRdb lists only in-frame clones, some missing. Among about 15,000 clones listed, roughly 70% were seen once. The sample taken for sequencing was gut tissue. These TCRs come from a girl aged 10-17 years with moderate ulcerative colitis. Each CDR3 is given with its conserved first and last residue. The D gene is left open where the match is weak. Not every row has a clone size; where given, it reads once, few, many or a size class.

d_call: TRBD1; v_call: TRBV29-1; clone_size: -; j_call: TRBJ1-5; cdr3_aa: CSVGDRGHQPQHF; cdr3_nt: TGCAGCGTTGGGGACAGGGGGCATCAGCCCCAGCATTTT
d_call: TRBD1; v_call: TRBV2; clone_size: few; j_call: TRBJ1-6; cdr3_aa: CASRMDRGSPLHF; cdr3_nt: TGTGCCAGCAGGATGGACAGGGGTTCACCCCTCCACTTT
d_call: -; v_call: TRBV7-9; clone_size: -; j_call: TRBJ1-1; cdr3_aa: CASSPRSVGALSEAFF; cdr3_nt: TGTGCCAGCAGCCCACGGTCAGTGGGGGCTTTATCTGAAGCTTTCTTT
d_call: TRBD2; v_call: TRBV9; clone_size: once; j_call: TRBJ2-5; cdr3_aa: CASSSRGDQETQYF; cdr3_nt: TGTGCCAGCAGCTCACGGGGGGACCAAGAGACCCAGTACTTC
d_call: -; v_call: TRBV6-1; clone_size: -; j_call: TRBJ2-5; cdr3_aa: CASSENPRETQYF; cdr3_nt: TGTGCCAGCAGTGAAAACCCCCGGGAGACCCAGTACTTC
d_call: TRBD1; v_call: TRBV7-3; clone_size: once; j_call: TRBJ1-1; cdr3_aa: CASSQGVGLRAFF; cdr3_nt: TGTGCCAGCAGCCAGGGGGTTGGTCTTCGGGCTTTCTTT
d_call: -; v_call: TRBV5-5; clone_size: few; j_call: TRBJ2-7; cdr3_aa: CASSLPGRQYEQYF; cdr3_nt: TGTGCCAGCAGCTTACCGGGACGGCAATACGAGCAGTACTTC
d_call: TRBD2; v_call: TRBV28; clone_size: -; j_call: TRBJ2-4; cdr3_aa: CASVSLAGVSIQYF; cdr3_nt: TGTGCCAGCGTCTCTCTAGCGGGAGTTAGCATTCAGTACTTC
d_call: -; v_call: TRBV11-2; clone_size: -; j_call: TRBJ1-1; cdr3_aa: CASSPGPSNPEAFF; cdr3_nt: TGTGCCAGCAGCCCCGGGCCATCTAACCCTGAAGCTTTCTTT
d_call: TRBD2; v_call: TRBV27; clone_size: -; j_call: TRBJ2-3; cdr3_aa: CASRSGATDTQYF; cdr3_nt: TGTGCCAGCAGAAGCGGGGCCACAGATACGCAGTATTTT
d_call: -; v_call: TRBV5-1; clone_size: -; j_call: TRBJ1-6; cdr3_aa: CASILRGGNYNSPLHF; cdr3_nt: TGCGCCAGCATACTTCGCGGCGGTAACTATAATTCACCCCTCCACTTT
d_call: -; v_call: TRBV5-6; clone_size: medium-sized; j_call: TRBJ1-6; cdr3_aa: CASSLRASGSPLHF; cdr3_nt: TGTGCCAGCAGCTTGCGGGCAAGTGGTTCACCCCTCCACTTT
d_call: TRBD2; v_call: TRBV5-1; clone_size: -; j_call: TRBJ2-7; cdr3_aa: CASSPGGNSYEQYF; cdr3_nt: TGCGCCAGCAGCCCGGGGGGGAATTCCTACGAGCAGTACTTC
d_call: -; v_call: TRBV7-2; clone_size: -; j_call: TRBJ1-2; cdr3_aa: CASSLAVANYYGYTF; cdr3_nt: TGTGCCAGCAGCTTAGCGGTAGCTAATTATTATGGCTACACCTTC
d_call: -; v_call: TRBV6-9; clone_size: few; j_call: TRBJ1-5; cdr3_aa: CASSYSPDEGNQPQHF; cdr3_nt: TGTGCCAGCAGTTATTCACCAGACGAGGGCAATCAGCCCCAGCATTTT
d_call: -; v_call: TRBV29-1; clone_size: once; j_call: TRBJ2-1; cdr3_aa: CSVEEGRAGEQFF; cdr3_nt: TGCAGCGTTGAAGAGGGGCGGGCTGGTGAGCAGTTCTTC
d_call: TRBD1; v_call: TRBV30; clone_size: large; j_call: TRBJ2-7; cdr3_aa: CAWRADRGVYEQYF; cdr3_nt: TGTGCCTGGAGGGCTGACAGGGGAGTCTACGAGCAGTACTTC
d_call: TRBD1; v_call: TRBV7-9; clone_size: medium-sized; j_call: TRBJ1-2; cdr3_aa: CASSLSRDSRGYTF; cdr3_nt: TGTGCCAGCAGCTTATCCCGGGACAGTAGGGGCTACACCTTC
d_call: -; v_call: TRBV6-5; clone_size: -; j_call: TRBJ1-6; cdr3_aa: CASSYSALGHNSPLHF; cdr3_nt: TGTGCCAGCAGTTACTCGGCGCTGGGTCATAATTCACCCCTCCACTTT
d_call: -; v_call: TRBV19; clone_size: -; j_call: TRBJ1-2; cdr3_aa: CASSIRGRDGYTF; cdr3_nt: TGTGCCAGTAGTATCCGGGGCAGGGATGGCTACACCTTC
d_call: -; v_call: TRBV7-9; clone_size: -; j_call: TRBJ1-1; cdr3_aa: CASSQGRQGGTEAFF; cdr3_nt: TGTGCCAGCAGCCAAGGTCGGCAGGGTGGGACTGAAGCTTTCTTT
d_call: -; v_call: TRBV6-5; clone_size: -; j_call: TRBJ1-1; cdr3_aa: CASSRSGTEAFF; cdr3_nt: TGTGCCAGCAGTAGGTCGGGTACTGAAGCTTTCTTT
d_call: TRBD1; v_call: TRBV6-6; clone_size: few; j_call: TRBJ1-5; cdr3_aa: CASSLGQQNQPQHF; cdr3_nt: TGTGCCAGCAGTTTGGGACAGCAAAATCAGCCCCAGCATTTT
d_call: TRBD1; v_call: TRBV2; clone_size: -; j_call: TRBJ2-7; cdr3_aa: CASSTGTGALEQYF; cdr3_nt: TGTGCCAGCAGTACCGGGACAGGGGCTCTCGAGCAGTACTTC
d_call: TRBD2; v_call: TRBV5-6; clone_size: -; j_call: TRBJ2-7; cdr3_aa: CASSTSGLGAEQYF; cdr3_nt: TGTGCCAGCAGCACCTCGGGACTAGGGGCCGAGCAGTACTTC
d_call: TRBD2; v_call: TRBV10-2; clone_size: few; j_call: TRBJ2-1; cdr3_aa: CASQLAGEYNEQFF; cdr3_nt: TGCGCCAGCCAACTAGCGGGGGAATACAATGAGCAGTTCTTC
d_call: -; v_call: TRBV28; clone_size: -; j_call: TRBJ2-3; cdr3_aa: CASSGGVTDTQYF; cdr3_nt: TGTGCCAGCAGTGGCGGGGTCACAGATACGCAGTATTTT
d_call: -; v_call: TRBV5-4; clone_size: -; j_call: TRBJ2-3; cdr3_aa: CASSLDGTDTQYF; cdr3_nt: TGTGCCAGCAGCTTGGACGGCACAGATACGCAGTATTTT